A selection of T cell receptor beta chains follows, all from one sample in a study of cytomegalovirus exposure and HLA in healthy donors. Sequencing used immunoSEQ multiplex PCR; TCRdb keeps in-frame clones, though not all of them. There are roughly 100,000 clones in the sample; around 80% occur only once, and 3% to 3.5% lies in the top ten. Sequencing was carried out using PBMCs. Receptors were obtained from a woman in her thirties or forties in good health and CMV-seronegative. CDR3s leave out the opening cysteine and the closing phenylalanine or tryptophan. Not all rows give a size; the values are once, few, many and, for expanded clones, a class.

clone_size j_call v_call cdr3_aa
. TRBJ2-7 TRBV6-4 ASSDVGGGDEQY
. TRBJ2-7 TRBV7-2 ASSAGQGRTYEQY
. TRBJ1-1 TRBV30 AWKGQGAVNTEAF
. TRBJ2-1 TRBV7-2 ASSSPAGISYNEQF
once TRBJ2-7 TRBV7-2 ASSLTSGGGEQY
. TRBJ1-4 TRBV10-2 ASKLQESNEKLF
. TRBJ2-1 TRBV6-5 ASRSNREQF
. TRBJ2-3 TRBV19 ASGGRGTDTQY
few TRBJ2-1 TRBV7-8 ASSFSGPTTYNEQF
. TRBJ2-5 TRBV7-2 ASSSGQGETQY
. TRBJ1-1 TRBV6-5 ASATVNTEAF
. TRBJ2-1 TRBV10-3 AISEWGQRIAGGQEQF
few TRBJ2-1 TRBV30 AWSLAGGRNEQF
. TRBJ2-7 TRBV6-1 ASSEPTRWSYEQY